The 2 T cell receptor beta chains given below trace back to one sample, sequenced in a study of T cells in Graves' hyperthyroidism and ophthalmopathy (dated by TCRdb to 2018 to 2020). The receptor library was made with multiplex PCR. Sequenced on an Illumina HiSeq 2000. TCR beta CDR3 regions were amplified from RNA transcripts. For the first round of RT-PCR on the TCR CDR3, the HTBI primer set was used together with the Qiagen OneStep RT-PCR kit. TCRdb reprocessed the public reads (quality trimming at Q25 with fastp, clone calling with MiXCR) and kept in-frame beta chains. Identical CDR3 proteins give one entry, which carries the most common genes and DNA. The sample has 310,000 or so distinct CDR3 sequences on record, over 15% of them singletons. Around 57% of the sample comes from the top ten. The sequenced sample was blood. Receptors originate from a woman aged 60-70 years with Graves' ophthalmopathy.

This clonotype has ten or more counts. V gene TRBV2 combines with J gene TRBJ1-5; D remains unclear. This CDR3 region has 14 residues. Germline V CDR1 and CDR2: SNHLY, FYNNEI. The V and J ends lost 4 bases and 2 bases respectively, with 9 bases between them. The CDR3 DNA is TGTGCCAGCAGTGCGGACGGAGGCAATCAGCCCCAGCATTTT. The encoded protein is CASSADGGNQPQHF.

This chain uses TRBV19 with TRBJ2-3; D not resolved. The CDR3 contains 13 residues. The V and J ends lost 0 bases and 4 bases respectively, with 5 bases between them. The germline CDR1 and CDR2 sequences are LNHDA and SQIVND (reference sequence). CDR3 amino acids: CASSIEGPDTQYF. Written as DNA, the CDR3 is TGTGCCAGTAGTATAGAAGGGCCAGATACGCAGTATTTT.